The next 20 T cell receptor beta chains were all read from a single sample in a study of beta chain features in type 1 diabetes. Their recognized antigens are unknown. Expressed TCRB transcripts were sequenced because the entire RNA isolate underwent reverse transcription. Assay used: immunoSEQ multiplex PCR; TCRdb lists only in-frame clones, some missing. The data contain around 170,000 clones, 8.5% to 10% of them singletons. Study-wide points: Type 1 diabetes patients showed a moderate but significant shortening of TCRB CDR3s in all four CD4+ subsets.

Sequenced: central memory CD4+ T cells from blood. The receptors were gathered from a woman aged 25 to 39 with type 1 diabetes.

The gene calls are TRBV4-1 and TRBJ2-3, with a tentative D call TRBD1 (6 bases). The germline gives CDR1 MGHRA, CDR2 YSYEKL. This CDR3 contains 14 residues. The V and J ends lost 4 bases and 7 bases respectively, with 15 bases between them. CDR3 protein: CASSRLLQGNTQYF. For the CDR3, the DNA is TGCGCCAGCAGCCGCCTCCTTCAGGGGAATACGCAGTATTTT.

This clone has more than one count but fewer than ten. The chain combines TRBV5-6 with TRBJ1-1; D uncertain. Trimming shortened V by 0 bases and J by 7 bases, and 4 bases separated the two germline ends. The length of the CDR3 is 11 residues. In germline, CDR1 is SGHDT, CDR2 YYEEEE. In DNA, the CDR3 is TGTGCCAGCAGCTTGGAGCATGAAGCTTTCTTT. It encodes CASSLEHEAFF.

The CDR3 nucleotides are TGTGCCACCGGGGTGCACACTGAAGCTTTCTTT. It translates to CATGVHTEAFF. The chain couples TRBV7-2 to TRBJ1-1; D unresolved. V was cut by 10 bases and J by 3 bases, with 9 bases left in between. Germline V gene sequence: CDR1 SGHTA, CDR2 FQGNSA. CDR3 length: 11 residues.

The chain recombines TRBV11-2 with TRBJ2-5, with 10 positions matching TRBD2. Trimming took 6 bases from V and 3 from J; bases not matched to a gene: 10. The V gene's germline CDR1 is SGHAT and CDR2 FQNNGV. CDR3 length: 16 amino acids. The DNA for the CDR3 is TGTGCCAGCAGTCAAAACCCGGGACTAGCGAAAGAGACCCAGTACTTC. This codes for CASSQNPGLAKETQYF.

This clone showed up just a few times. V and J are TRBV29-1 and TRBJ1-1, with TRBD1 identical over 7 bases. After removal of 5 bases from V and 10 bases from J, the junction contained 10 bases not matched to a gene. This CDR3 comprises 12 residues. Germline CDR1 and CDR2: SQVTM and ANQGSEA. CDR3 sequence (DNA): TGCAGCGTTTATCAGCCCAACAGGGGAGCTTTCTTT. Translation gives CSVYQPNRGAFF.

This clone has just a few counts. The chain has TRBV7-6 and TRBJ2-2, with D possibly being TRBD1 (6 bases). Trimming took 6 bases from V and 4 from J, leaving 15 bases between them. The CDR3 covers 15 residues. The germline V gene has CDR1 SGHVS and CDR2 FNYEAQ. The DNA of the CDR3 is TGTGCCAGCAGACGATCGTCAGGGGTCACCGGGGAGCTGTTTTTT. Protein product: CASRRSSGVTGELFF. Full variable domain (rest looked up from reference TRBV7-6 and TRBJ2-2): GAGVSQSPRYKVTKRGQDVALRCDPISGHVSLYWYRQALGQGPEFLTYFNYEAQQDKSGLPNDRFSAERPEGSISTLTIQRTEQRDSAMYRCASRRSSGVTGELFFGEGSRLTVL.

The chain combines TRBV5-1 with TRBJ1-2, with 8 bases aligning to TRBD1. The CDR3 loop spans 19 amino acids. Germline CDR1 is SGHRS and CDR2 is YFSETQ. Losses at the gene ends were 3 bases for V and 4 bases for J; bases not matched to a gene: 20. The DNA for the CDR3 is TGCGCCAGCAGCTCGGGTTCCGGGGCCCAAATAGACAGGGGCTATGGCTACACCTTC. It specifies CASSSGSGAQIDRGYGYTF.

This clone was detected only a few times. The genes are TRBV5-6 and TRBJ2-4; TRBD1 matches at 8 bases. Unmatched junction bases numbered 9, after V lost 5 bases and J lost 8 bases. CDR3 length equals 14 residues. Germline values: CDR1 SGHDT, CDR2 YYEEEE. The CDR3 sequence: CASRYLEQGDIQYF. DNA for the CDR3: TGTGCCAGCAGGTACCTAGAACAGGGGGACATTCAGTACTTC. Looking up the rest from reference TRBV5-6 and TRBJ2-4 gives the full variable domain: DAGVTQSPTHLIKTRGQQVTLRCSPKSGHDTVSWYQQALGQGPQFIFQYYEEEERQRGNFPDRFSGHQFPNYSSELNVNALLLGDSALYLCASRYLEQGDIQYFGAGTRLSVL.

The chain has TRBV5-4 and TRBJ2-1, with D maybe TRBD2 (5 bases). The germline V gene has CDR1 SGHNT and CDR2 YYREEE (reference sequence). Between the trimmed V and J ends, which lost 1 base and 9 bases, there was a span of 11 bases. This CDR3 spans 13 amino acids. CDR3 sequence: CASSLSSLGEQFF. The DNA for the CDR3 is TGTGCCAGCAGCTTGTCTAGCTTGGGTGAGCAGTTCTTC.

This clone was detected a few times. The rearrangement uses TRBV5-4 and TRBJ2-3, with no clear D. Trimming cost V 1 base and J 3 bases, with 3 bases left between them. The germline gives CDR1 SGHNT, CDR2 YYREEE (reference sequence). The CDR3 consists of 12 residues. For the CDR3, the DNA is TGTGCCAGCAGCTTGTCAACAGATACGCAGTATTTT. Residues: CASSLSTDTQYF.

This clone was seen more than once but under ten times. The rearrangement joins TRBV6-6 to TRBJ2-3, with D perhaps matching TRBD2 (5 bases). V was pared by 2 bases and J by 6 bases, with 9 bases between. Looked up from germline, CDR1 is MNHNY and CDR2 is SVGAGI (reference sequence). The CDR3 is made up of 13 amino acids. The CDR3: CASSYRPGDTQYF. For the CDR3, the DNA is TGTGCCAGCAGTTACCGCCCGGGGGATACGCAGTATTTT.

The V call is TRBV6-6, the J call TRBJ1-5; D not certain. CDR3 length equals 15 residues. Germline V lookup: CDR1 MNHNY, CDR2 SVGAGI (reference sequence). With 3 bases removed from V and 6 bases from J, the gap between germline ends came to 15 bases. The CDR3 DNA sequence: TGTGCCAGCAGTTATCTGGTTGAGGAAGGTCAGCCCCAGCATTTT. Protein sequence: CASSYLVEEGQPQHF.

This clone was picked up a small number of times. The CDR3 DNA sequence: TGTGCCAGTAGTATAGCCCTTCTAGCGGGAGGAACCTACGAGCAGTACTTC. Encoded protein: CASSIALLAGGTYEQYF. The V gene is TRBV19, the J gene TRBJ2-7; 11 bases fit TRBD2. The CDR3 covers 17 residues. Germline V gene lookup returns CDR1 LNHDA and CDR2 SQIVND (reference sequence). V gave up 1 base and J gave up 2 bases; unmatched junction bases: 7.

This clone appeared many times. The genes are TRBV7-2 and TRBJ2-7; 8 bases line up with TRBD2. Per the germline V gene, CDR1 is SGHTA and CDR2 is FQGNSA. The CDR3 runs 15 residues. The trim removed 0 bases at V and 2 bases at J, leaving 3 bases unmatched. CDR3 region: CASSLASGGPYEQYF. The CDR3 bases are TGTGCCAGCAGCTTAGCGTCGGGAGGGCCCTACGAGCAGTACTTC.

This chain joins TRBV18 and TRBJ2-2; perhaps TRBD2 as D (7 bases). The CDR3 runs 15 residues. V dropped 0 bases and J dropped 7 bases, with 12 bases sitting between them. CDR1 is KGHSH, CDR2 LQKENI, per germline. CDR3 sequence: CASSPPSGGHGELFF. The CDR3 nucleotides are TGTGCCAGCTCACCACCGTCGGGGGGACACGGGGAGCTGTTTTTT.

This clone has just a few counts. The V and J genes are TRBV28 and TRBJ1-1; TRBD1 matches at 7 bases. This CDR3 contains 15 residues. CDR1 and CDR2 from the germline V gene are MDHEN and SYDVKM. After removal of 5 bases from V and 5 bases from J, the junction contained 11 bases not matched to a gene. The CDR3 here is CASSPAGRGETEAFF. The CDR3 nucleotides are TGTGCCAGCAGTCCCGCAGGCAGGGGGGAAACTGAAGCTTTCTTT.

Only a few counts were recorded for this clone. The chain uses TRBV9 and TRBJ2-3, with 11 bases that match TRBD2. The CDR3 consists of 15 residues. V trimming: 4 bases; J trimming: 4 bases; junction bases outside the gene matches: 5. Germline assignment: CDR1 SGDLS and CDR2 YYNGEE. CDR3 in amino acids: CASSPTSGRPDTQYF. CDR3 nucleotides: TGTGCCAGCAGCCCCACTAGCGGGAGACCAGATACGCAGTATTTT.

In this sample, this clone turned up a few times. The gene calls are TRBV6-5 and TRBJ2-1; 9 bases agree with TRBD1. Germline loops: CDR1 MNHEY, CDR2 SVGAGI. CDR3 length equals 16 residues. V shed 2 bases and J 7 bases; nucleotides not matched to a gene: 9. This CDR3 is CASSYVGDRDGNEQFF. In nucleotides, the CDR3 is TGTGCCAGCAGTTACGTGGGGGACAGGGATGGAAATGAGCAGTTCTTC.

This clone has at least ten counts. This chain joins TRBV19 and TRBJ1-2; D unresolved. Deletions cut 3 bases from V and 7 bases from J, with 15 bases between. CDR1 and CDR2 from the germline V gene are LNHDA and SQIVND (reference sequence). The CDR3 has 14 amino acids. CDR3 in amino acids: CASSIRTYLSGYTF. The CDR3 bases are TGTGCCAGTAGTATTCGAACTTACCTATCTGGCTACACCTTC.

The J gene is TRBJ2-7, the V gene TRBV30, with D perhaps matching TRBD1 (5 bases). Germline-derived CDR1 and CDR2 are GTSNPN and SVGIG (reference sequence). Trimming cost V 0 bases and J 3 bases, with 12 bases left between them. The CDR3 has 14 amino acids. The CDR3 sequence is CAWSVPVRVYEQYF. CDR3 nucleotides: TGTGCCTGGAGTGTACCTGTCAGGGTCTACGAGCAGTACTTC.